This T cell receptor beta chain was documented in a study of regulatory T cells in long-lasting Graves disease. Combining iRepertoire HTBI primers with Arm-PCR of CDR3 regions, the authors built TCR beta libraries. One entry per CDR3 protein results from TCRdb running MiXCR on the multiplex PCR reads. The repertoire has a few hundred thousand distinct CDR3 sequences, around 23% of them found once; the top ten carry less than 30%. Study conclusions and caveats: With persistent disease, TRBV28, TRBJ1-2 and TRBJ2-5 were the favored segments.

A word on this clonotype: The antigen is not known.

Time point denoted: persistent/refractory GD, antithyroid drugs over 5 years with positive TRAb. PBMC RNA was the source of the TCR library. Trimming stripped 4 bases from V and 2 bases from J, with 13 bases between. Germline values: CDR1 SGHNT, CDR2 YYREEE (reference sequence). The CDR3 runs 14 residues. This TCR was recovered from a woman in her thirties or forties with Graves disease. The sample consisted of peripheral blood mononuclear cells (PBMCs), taken when the disease was refractory, from a patient treated with antithyroid drugs. The chain recombines TRBV5-4 with TRBJ2-7; no firm D call. The CDR3, as DNA: TGTGCCAGCAGCCCCTTTGTGAGTACCTACGAGCAGTACTTC. This gives the protein CASSPFVSTYEQYF.